This TCR beta chain was recorded in a study of blood T cells in healthy people across ages. Through a sample-barcoded 5' primer and a J-beta primer mix, a second PCR was run for about 6 to 11 cycles. In TCRdb, the 5' RACE reads were re-called with MiXCR into one record per CDR3 protein. Of 700,000 or so distinct CDR3 sequences listed, 40% to 50% were seen once; the top ten hold 25% to 30%. The CDR3 has 16 residues. With V trimmed by 4 bases and J by 0 bases, 4 bases remained unmatched. Germline values: CDR1 SGHDN, CDR2 FVKESK. This clonotype was recorded once. The TCR was taken from a man aged 80 or over in good health. This sequence joins TRBV14 and TRBJ2-1, with TRBD1 matching 9 bases. The material sequenced was blood. The CDR3: CASSPGGQGSYNEQFF. The DNA of the CDR3 is TGTGCCAGCAGCCCCGGGGGACAGGGCTCCTACAATGAGCAGTTCTTC.